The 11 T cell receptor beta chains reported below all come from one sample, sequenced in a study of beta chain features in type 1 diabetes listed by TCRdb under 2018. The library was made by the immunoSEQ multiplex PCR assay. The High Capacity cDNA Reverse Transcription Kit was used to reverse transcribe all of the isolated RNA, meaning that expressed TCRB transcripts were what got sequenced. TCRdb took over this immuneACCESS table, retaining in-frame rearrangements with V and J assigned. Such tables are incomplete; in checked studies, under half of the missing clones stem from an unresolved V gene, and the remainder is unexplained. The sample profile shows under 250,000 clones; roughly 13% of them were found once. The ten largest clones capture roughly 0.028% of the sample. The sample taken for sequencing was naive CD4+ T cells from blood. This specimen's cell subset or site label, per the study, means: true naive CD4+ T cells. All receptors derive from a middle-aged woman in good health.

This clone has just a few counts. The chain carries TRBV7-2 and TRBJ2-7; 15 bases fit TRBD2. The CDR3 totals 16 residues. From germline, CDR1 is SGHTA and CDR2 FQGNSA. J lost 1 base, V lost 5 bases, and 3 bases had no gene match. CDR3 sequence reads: CASSGLAGGESYEQYF. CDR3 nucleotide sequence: TGTGCCAGCAGCGGACTAGCGGGGGGGGAGTCCTACGAGCAGTACTTC.

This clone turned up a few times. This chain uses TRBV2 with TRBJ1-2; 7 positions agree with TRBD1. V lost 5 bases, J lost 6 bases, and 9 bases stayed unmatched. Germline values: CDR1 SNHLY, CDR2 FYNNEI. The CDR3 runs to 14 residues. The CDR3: CASSRDSEVNGYTF. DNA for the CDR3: TGTGCCAGCAGTCGGGACAGTGAGGTCAATGGCTACACCTTC. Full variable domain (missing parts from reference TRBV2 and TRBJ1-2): EPEVTQTPSHQVTQMGQEVILRCVPISNHLYFYWYRQILGQKVEFLVSFYNNEISEKSEIFDDQFSVERPDGSNFTLKIRSTKLEDSAMYFCASSRDSEVNGYTFGSGTRLTVV.

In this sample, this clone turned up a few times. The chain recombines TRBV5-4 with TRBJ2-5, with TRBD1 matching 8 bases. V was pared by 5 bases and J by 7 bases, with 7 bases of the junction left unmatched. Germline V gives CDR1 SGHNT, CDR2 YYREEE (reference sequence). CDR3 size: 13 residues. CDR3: CASSFQGAVTQYF. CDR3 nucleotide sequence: TGTGCCAGCAGTTTTCAGGGGGCCGTGACCCAGTACTTC.

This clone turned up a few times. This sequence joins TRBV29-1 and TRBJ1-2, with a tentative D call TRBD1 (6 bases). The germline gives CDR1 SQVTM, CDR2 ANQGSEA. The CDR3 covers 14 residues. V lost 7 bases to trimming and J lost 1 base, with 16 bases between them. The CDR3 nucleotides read TGCAGCGCCGACGGGTCCAGGGGTAACTATGGCTACACCTTC. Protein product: CSADGSRGNYGYTF. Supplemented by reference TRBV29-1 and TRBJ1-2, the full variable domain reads SAVISQKPSRDICQRGTSLTIQCQVDSQVTMMFWYRQQPGQSLTLIATANQGSEATYESGFVIDKFPISRPNLTFSTLTVSNMSPEDSSIYLCSADGSRGNYGYTFGSGTRLTVV.

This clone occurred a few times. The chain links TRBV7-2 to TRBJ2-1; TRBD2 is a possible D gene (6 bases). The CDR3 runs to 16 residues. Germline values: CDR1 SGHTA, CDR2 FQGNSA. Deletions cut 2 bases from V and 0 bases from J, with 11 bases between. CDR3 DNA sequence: TGTGCCAGCAGCTTATGGCGGGGAAGCTCCTACAATGAGCAGTTCTTC. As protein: CASSLWRGSSYNEQFF.

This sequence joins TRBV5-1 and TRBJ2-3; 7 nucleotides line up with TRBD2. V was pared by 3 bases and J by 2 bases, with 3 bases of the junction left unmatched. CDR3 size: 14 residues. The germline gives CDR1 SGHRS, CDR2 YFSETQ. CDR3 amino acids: CASSWGRDTDTQYF. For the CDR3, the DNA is TGCGCCAGCAGCTGGGGGAGGGACACAGATACGCAGTATTTT.

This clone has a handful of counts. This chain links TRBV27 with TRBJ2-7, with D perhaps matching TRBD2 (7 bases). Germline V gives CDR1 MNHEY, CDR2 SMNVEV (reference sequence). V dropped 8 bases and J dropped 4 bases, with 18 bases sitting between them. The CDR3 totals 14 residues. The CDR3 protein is CASRRGGGDYEQYF. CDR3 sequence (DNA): TGTGCCAGCCGACGAGGAGGGGGGGATTACGAGCAGTACTTC.

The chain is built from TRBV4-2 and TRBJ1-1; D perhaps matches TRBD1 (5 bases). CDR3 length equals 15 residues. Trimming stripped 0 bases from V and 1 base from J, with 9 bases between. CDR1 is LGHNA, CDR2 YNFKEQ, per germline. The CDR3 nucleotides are TGTGCCAGCAGCCAAGAGTACAGGCCGAACACTGAAGCTTTCTTT. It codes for CASSQEYRPNTEAFF.

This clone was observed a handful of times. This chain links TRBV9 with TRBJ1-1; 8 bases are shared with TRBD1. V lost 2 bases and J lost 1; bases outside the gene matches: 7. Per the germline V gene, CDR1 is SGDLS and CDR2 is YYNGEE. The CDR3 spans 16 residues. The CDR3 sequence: CASSVGQGRSNTEAFF. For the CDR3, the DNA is TGTGCCAGCAGCGTTGGACAGGGCAGATCGAACACTGAAGCTTTCTTT.

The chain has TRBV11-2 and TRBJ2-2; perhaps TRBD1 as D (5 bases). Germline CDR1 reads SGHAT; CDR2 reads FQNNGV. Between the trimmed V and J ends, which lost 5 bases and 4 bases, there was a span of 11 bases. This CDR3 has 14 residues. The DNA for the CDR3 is TGTGCCAGCAGCCCGAGACAGAGCACCGGGGAGCTGTTTTTT. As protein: CASSPRQSTGELFF.

CDR3 protein: CASSPTAGTGFYEQYF. DNA of the CDR3: TGTGCCAGCAGTCCTACGGCGGGGACAGGGTTCTACGAGCAGTACTTC. This chain links TRBV6-6 with TRBJ2-7, with TRBD1 identical over 9 bases. From germline, CDR1 is MNHNY and CDR2 SVGAGI (reference sequence). Trimming cost V 5 bases and J 3 bases; bases outside gene matches: 11. The CDR3 sequence is 16 residues long.